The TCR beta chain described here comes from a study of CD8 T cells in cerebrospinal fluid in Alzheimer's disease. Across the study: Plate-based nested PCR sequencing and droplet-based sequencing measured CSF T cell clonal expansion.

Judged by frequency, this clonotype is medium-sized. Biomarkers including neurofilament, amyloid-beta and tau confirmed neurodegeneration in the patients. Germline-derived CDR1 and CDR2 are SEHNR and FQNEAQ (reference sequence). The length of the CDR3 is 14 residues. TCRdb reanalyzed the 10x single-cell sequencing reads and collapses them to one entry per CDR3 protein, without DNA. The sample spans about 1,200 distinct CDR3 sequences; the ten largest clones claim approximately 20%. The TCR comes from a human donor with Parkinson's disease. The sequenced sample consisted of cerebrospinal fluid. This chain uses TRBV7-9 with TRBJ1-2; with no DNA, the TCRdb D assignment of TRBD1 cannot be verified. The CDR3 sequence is CASSPGTGTYGYTF.